This entry lists 8 T cell receptor beta chains sequenced from one sample in a study of T cells in localized non-small cell lung cancer. TCRdb keeps only in-frame clones here, not all; method: immunoSEQ multiplex PCR. The sample shows approximately 61,000 clones, roughly 90% of them seen only once. Material: peripheral blood, obtained before any cancer treatment. These receptor sequences come from a woman aged 35 to 75 with stage I lung adenocarcinoma.

J is TRBJ1-6 and V is TRBV7-2, with D perhaps TRBD1 (5 bases). The CDR3 has 16 residues. CDR1 SGHTA and CDR2 FQGNSA come from the germline V gene. Trimming removed 1 base from V and 9 bases from J, with 16 bases in between. CDR3 nucleotide sequence: TGTGCCAGCAGCTTAGGGGGTGCAGGGAAAGTTTCACCCCTCCACTTT. Protein: CASSLGGAGKVSPLHF.

CDR3 DNA sequence: TGTGCCAGCAGTGACAGGTCCTACGAGCAGTACTTC. It yields the protein CASSDRSYEQYF. This chain links TRBV2 with TRBJ2-7; unclear D gene. The CDR3 contains 12 residues. V was clipped by 3 bases and J by 1 base, with 4 bases between them. Germline CDR1 reads SNHLY; CDR2 reads FYNNEI.

CDR3 residues: CASSLWRGGYTF. As DNA, the CDR3 is TGTGCCAGCAGTTTATGGAGGGGCGGCTACACCTTC. The chain combines TRBV27 with TRBJ1-2, with a tentative D call TRBD1 (5 bases). CDR1 MNHEY and CDR2 SMNVEV come from the germline V gene (reference sequence). The V end lost 1 base, the J end lost 8 bases, and 8 bases lay between the germline ends. This CDR3 comprises 12 residues.

The V and J genes are TRBV9 and TRBJ1-2; TRBD1 might be the D (5 bases). The V and J ends lost 2 bases and 2 bases respectively, with 7 bases between them. The CDR3 is 13 residues long. Germline V gene data show CDR1 as SGDLS and CDR2 as YYNGEE. The CDR3, as DNA: TGTGCCAGCAGCGTCGACAGAAACTATGGCTACACCTTC. As protein: CASSVDRNYGYTF.

V and J are TRBV19 and TRBJ2-2; the D is unclear. There are 17 residues in the CDR3. Trimming removed 6 bases at V and 0 bases at J, with 17 bases between. Germline loops: CDR1 LNHDA, CDR2 SQIVND (reference sequence). The DNA for the CDR3 is TGTGCCAGTAGCCCTAACCCGACAAGGGCGAACACCGGGGAGCTGTTTTTT. Translation gives CASSPNPTRANTGELFF. The full variable domain, with the rest looked up from reference TRBV19 and TRBJ2-2, is DGGITQSPKYLFRKEGQNVTLSCEQNLNHDAMYWYRQDPGQGLRLIYYSQIVNDFQKGDIAEGYSVSREKKESFPLTVTSAQKNPTAFYLCASSPNPTRANTGELFFGEGSRLTVL.

The chain recombines TRBV18 with TRBJ2-7; possibly TRBD1 for D (6 bases). Germline V gene sequence: CDR1 KGHSH, CDR2 LQKENI. The CDR3 sequence is 13 residues long. Trimming cost V 6 bases and J 2 bases, with 11 bases left between them. Here the CDR3 reads CASSIQGPYEQYF. CDR3 nucleotides: TGTGCCAGCTCTATACAGGGCCCCTACGAGCAGTACTTC.

V usage is TRBV2 and J usage is TRBJ2-7, with 12 bases fitting TRBD1. In germline, CDR1 is SNHLY, CDR2 FYNNEI. The CDR3 contains 14 residues. Germline trimming cut 6 bases from V and 6 bases from J; bases unmatched to any gene: 6. As DNA, the CDR3 is TGTGCCAGCAGGGGGACAGGGGGCCGGTCCGAGCAGTACTTC. This gives the protein CASRGTGGRSEQYF.

V is TRBV5-1 and J is TRBJ2-2; 9 bases agree with TRBD2. Germline trimming cut 5 bases from V and 1 base from J; bases unmatched to any gene: 3. The CDR3 has 15 amino acids. Germline V lookup: CDR1 SGHRS, CDR2 YFSETQ. CDR3 amino acids: CASSPAGGNTGELFF. The CDR3 DNA follows: TGCGCCAGCAGTCCAGCGGGGGGGAACACCGGGGAGCTGTTTTTT.